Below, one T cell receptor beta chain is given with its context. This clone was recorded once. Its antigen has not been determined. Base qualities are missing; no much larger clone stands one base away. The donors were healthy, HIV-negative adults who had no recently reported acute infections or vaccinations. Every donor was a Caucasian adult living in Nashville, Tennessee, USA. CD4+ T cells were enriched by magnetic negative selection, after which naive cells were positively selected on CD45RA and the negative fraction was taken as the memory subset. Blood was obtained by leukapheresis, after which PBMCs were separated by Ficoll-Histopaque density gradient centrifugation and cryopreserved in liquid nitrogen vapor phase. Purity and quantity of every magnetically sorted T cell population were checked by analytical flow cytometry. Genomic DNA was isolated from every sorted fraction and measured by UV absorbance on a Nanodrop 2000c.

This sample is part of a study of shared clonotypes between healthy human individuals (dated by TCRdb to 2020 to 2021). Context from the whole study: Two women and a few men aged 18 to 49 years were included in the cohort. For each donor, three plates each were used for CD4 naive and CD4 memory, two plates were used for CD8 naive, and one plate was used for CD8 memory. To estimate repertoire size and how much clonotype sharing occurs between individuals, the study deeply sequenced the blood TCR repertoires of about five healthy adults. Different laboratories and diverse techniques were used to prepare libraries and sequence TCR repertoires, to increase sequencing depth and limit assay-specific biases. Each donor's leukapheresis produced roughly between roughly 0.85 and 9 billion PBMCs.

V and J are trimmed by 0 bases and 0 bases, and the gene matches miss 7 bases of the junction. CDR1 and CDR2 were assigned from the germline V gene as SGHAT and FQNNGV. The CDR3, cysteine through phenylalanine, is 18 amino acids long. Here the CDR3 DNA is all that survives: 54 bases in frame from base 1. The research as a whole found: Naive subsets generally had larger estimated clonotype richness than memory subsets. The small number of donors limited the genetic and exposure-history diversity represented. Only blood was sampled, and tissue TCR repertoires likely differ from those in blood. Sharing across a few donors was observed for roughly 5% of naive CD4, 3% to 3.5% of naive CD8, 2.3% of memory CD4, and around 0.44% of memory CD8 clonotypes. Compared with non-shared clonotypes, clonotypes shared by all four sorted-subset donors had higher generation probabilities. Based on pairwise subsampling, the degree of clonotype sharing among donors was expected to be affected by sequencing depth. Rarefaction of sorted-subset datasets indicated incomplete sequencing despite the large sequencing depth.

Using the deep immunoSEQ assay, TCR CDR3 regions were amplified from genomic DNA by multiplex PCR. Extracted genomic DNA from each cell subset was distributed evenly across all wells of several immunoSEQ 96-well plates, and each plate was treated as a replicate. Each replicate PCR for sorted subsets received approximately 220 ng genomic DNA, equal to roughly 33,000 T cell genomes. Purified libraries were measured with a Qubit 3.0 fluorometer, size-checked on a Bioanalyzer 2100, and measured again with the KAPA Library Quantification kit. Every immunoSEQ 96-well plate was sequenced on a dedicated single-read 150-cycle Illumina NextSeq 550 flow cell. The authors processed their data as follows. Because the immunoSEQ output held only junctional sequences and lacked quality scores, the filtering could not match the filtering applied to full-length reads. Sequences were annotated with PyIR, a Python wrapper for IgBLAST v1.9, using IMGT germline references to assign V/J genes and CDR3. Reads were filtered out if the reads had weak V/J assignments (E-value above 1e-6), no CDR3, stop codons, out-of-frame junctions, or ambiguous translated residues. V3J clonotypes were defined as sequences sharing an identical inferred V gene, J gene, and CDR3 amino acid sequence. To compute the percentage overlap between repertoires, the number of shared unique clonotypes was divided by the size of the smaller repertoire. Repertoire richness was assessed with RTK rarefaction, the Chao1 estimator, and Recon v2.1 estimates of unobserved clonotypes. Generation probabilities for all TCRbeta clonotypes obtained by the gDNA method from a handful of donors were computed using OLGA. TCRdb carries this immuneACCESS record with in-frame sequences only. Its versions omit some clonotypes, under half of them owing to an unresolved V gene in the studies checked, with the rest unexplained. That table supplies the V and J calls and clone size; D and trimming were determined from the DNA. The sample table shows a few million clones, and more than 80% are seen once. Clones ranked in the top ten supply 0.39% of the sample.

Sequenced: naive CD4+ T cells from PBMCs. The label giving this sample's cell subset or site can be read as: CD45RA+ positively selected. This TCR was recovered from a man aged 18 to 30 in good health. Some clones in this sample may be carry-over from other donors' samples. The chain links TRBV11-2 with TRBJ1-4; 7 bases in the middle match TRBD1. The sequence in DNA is TGTGCCAGCAGCTTAGAGGGCAGGGGGAGAGCAACTAATGAAAAACTGTTTTTT. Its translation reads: CASSLEGRGRATNEKLFF.